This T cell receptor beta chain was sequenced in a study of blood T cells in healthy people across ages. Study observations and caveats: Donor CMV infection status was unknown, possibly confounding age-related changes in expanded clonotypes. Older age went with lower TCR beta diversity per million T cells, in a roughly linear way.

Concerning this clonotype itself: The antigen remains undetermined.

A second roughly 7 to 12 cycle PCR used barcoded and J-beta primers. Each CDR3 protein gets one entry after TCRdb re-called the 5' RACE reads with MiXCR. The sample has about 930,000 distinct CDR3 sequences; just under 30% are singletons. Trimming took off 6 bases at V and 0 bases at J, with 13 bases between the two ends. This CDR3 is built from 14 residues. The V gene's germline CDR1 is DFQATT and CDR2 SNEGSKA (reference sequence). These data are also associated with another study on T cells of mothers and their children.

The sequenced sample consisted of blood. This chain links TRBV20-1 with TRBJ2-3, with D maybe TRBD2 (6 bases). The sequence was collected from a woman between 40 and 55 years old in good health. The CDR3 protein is CSAEGLTSTDTQYF. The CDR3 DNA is TGCAGTGCCGAGGGACTGACTAGCACAGATACGCAGTATTTT.